This T cell receptor beta chain was recovered during a study of T cells after yellow fever vaccination. Study-wide context: Low-cell-number fractions were prepared with SMART-Seq v4 Ultra Low Input.

General observations from the study: Booster samples showed a return of most primary-vaccination clones (roughly 95% CD4, 85% to 90% CD8).

Between the trimmed V and J ends, which lost 4 bases and 11 bases, there was a span of 13 bases. The CDR3 consists of 12 residues. Germline lookup yields CDR1 SGHDN and CDR2 FVKESK. This clonotype was seen at least ten times. The antigen is not known. TCRdb fed the 5' RACE reads into MiXCR, producing one record per CDR3 protein. The sample includes some 250,000 distinct CDR3 sequences, 3.6% seen only once; the top ten take about 19%. The sequences come from PBMCs, collected 15 days after the yellow fever booster vaccination. V gene TRBV14 combines with J gene TRBJ2-3; no definite D call. The receptor was isolated from a man younger than 35 who received the YFV17D yellow fever vaccine. The DNA for the CDR3 is TGTGCCAGCAGCCGAATCGGGCTTGGGCAGTATTTT. The encoded protein is CASSRIGLGQYF.